These 24 T cell receptor beta chains came from one sample sequenced in a study of Graves' ophthalmopathy and Graves' hyperthyroidism. Investigators amplified TCR beta CDR3 regions from RNA transcripts. After a first-round RT-PCR with HTBI primers, a second-round multiplex PCR was run. TCRdb processed the multiplex PCR reads anew with MiXCR; each CDR3 protein has one entry. The sample shows hundreds of thousands of distinct CDR3 sequences, 22% of them seen only once. Input material: peripheral blood. Every receptor here comes from a woman aged 18-30 years with stable Graves' hyperthyroidism. Some clones in this sample may be carry-over from other donors' samples.

This clonotype was observed at least ten times. The rearrangement links TRBV6-5 to TRBJ1-5, with no clear D. The CDR3 consists of 13 residues. V was shortened by 2 bases and J by 5 bases, with 7 bases between the two germline ends. From germline, CDR1 is MNHEY and CDR2 SVGAGI. The CDR3 region has the DNA TGTGCCAGCAGTTACACCAGAGATCAGCCCCAGCATTTT. Its protein product is CASSYTRDQPQHF.

This clonotype was picked up a small number of times. The V gene is TRBV15, the J gene TRBJ1-2, with 10 bases fitting TRBD1. Losses at the gene ends were 5 bases for V and 5 bases for J; bases not matched to a gene: 11. Germline lookup yields CDR1 LNHNV and CDR2 YYDKDF (reference sequence). The CDR3 runs to 16 residues. CDR3 sequence: CATSGNRDRGTYGYTF. The CDR3 nucleotides are TGTGCCACCAGCGGCAACCGGGACAGGGGAACGTATGGCTACACCTTC. The full variable domain, its missing parts supplied by reference TRBV15 and TRBJ1-2, is DAMVIQNPRYQVTQFGKPVTLSCSQTLNHNVMYWYQQKSSQAPKLLFHYYDKDFNNEADTPDNFQSRRPNTSFCFLDIRSPGLGDTAMYLCATSGNRDRGTYGYTFGSGTRLTVV.

The J gene is TRBJ2-7, the V gene TRBV28; 7 positions agree with TRBD1. Looked up from germline, CDR1 is MDHEN and CDR2 is SYDVKM. V trimming: 7 bases; J trimming: 2 bases; junction bases outside the gene matches: 5. This CDR3 spans 13 amino acids. The CDR3 loop reads CASTGTDPYEQYF. The CDR3 DNA reads as TGTGCCAGCACCGGGACAGACCCCTACGAGCAGTACTTC.

The gene calls are TRBV6-5 and TRBJ1-1; D uncertain. The germline V and J ends were trimmed by 0 bases and 10 bases, with 9 bases remaining between them. Germline V lookup: CDR1 MNHEY, CDR2 SVGAGI. The CDR3 is 12 amino acids. The DNA of the CDR3 is TGTGCCAGCAGTTACTCGGCCCCGGGAGCTTTCTTT. Translated: CASSYSAPGAFF.

This clonotype was counted only a few times. The genes are TRBV6-2 or TRBV6-3 and TRBJ2-4; 10 bases agree with TRBD1. From germline, CDR1 is MNHEY and CDR2 SVGEGT. CDR3 length: 17 residues. Trimming removed 0 bases from V and 0 bases from J; junction bases left unmatched: 2. The CDR3 bases are TGTGCCAGCAGTTACTCGGGGACAGGGGTAGCCAAAAACATTCAGTACTTC. Protein product: CASSYSGTGVAKNIQYF.

At least ten counts were recorded for this clonotype. The chain is built from TRBV6-1 and TRBJ1-4; the D is unclear. The V gene's germline CDR1 is MNHNS and CDR2 SASEGT. This CDR3 has 11 residues. Trimming shortened V by 3 bases and J by 7 bases, and 3 bases separated the two germline ends. CDR3 nucleotides: TGTGCCAGCAGTGAGCTTGAAAAACTGTTTTTT. This sequence encodes CASSELEKLFF.

Comment on this clonotype: A much larger clone lies a single base off, so this may be a read error. The chain employs TRBV27 and TRBJ2-7; a possible D gene is TRBD1 (6 bases). The CDR3 runs 14 residues. V gave up 1 base and J gave up 2 bases, with 9 bases separating them. The V gene's germline CDR1 is MNHEY and CDR2 SMNVEV (reference sequence). The CDR3 sequence is CASSLFEGAYEQYF. The CDR3 nucleotides are TGTGCCAGCAGTTTATTCGAGGGGGCCTACGAGCAGTACTTC.

Ten or more counts support this clonotype. This sequence joins TRBV30 and TRBJ1-2; D remains unclear. Deletions cut 5 bases from V and 0 bases from J, with 7 bases between. CDR1 and CDR2 (germline): GTSNPN, SVGIG (reference sequence). This CDR3 comprises 12 residues. Written as DNA, the CDR3 is TGTGCCTGGGGGAGACCTAACTATGGCTACACCTTC. Translation gives CAWGRPNYGYTF.

In its sample, this clonotype was seen a few times. The V call is TRBV6-2 or TRBV6-3, the J call TRBJ2-7, with no clear D. The V gene's germline CDR1 is MNHEY and CDR2 SVGEGT. The germline V and J ends were trimmed by 4 bases and 5 bases, with 9 bases remaining between them. This CDR3 is 12 amino acids long. Here the CDR3 reads CASSFRRHEQYF. CDR3 sequence (DNA): TGTGCCAGCAGTTTTAGACGGCACGAGCAGTACTTC.

The chain links TRBV28 to TRBJ1-5, with D maybe TRBD1 (5 bases). Germline CDR1 and CDR2: MDHEN and SYDVKM. The length of the CDR3 is 16 residues. Trimming took 7 bases from V and 0 from J, leaving 16 bases between them. CDR3 sequence reads: CASTLLTDSSNQPQHF. For the CDR3, the DNA is TGTGCCAGCACCCTACTGACAGACAGTAGCAATCAGCCCCAGCATTTT.

In DNA form, the CDR3 reads TGTGCCAGCAGTTTGGGACAGGGGGCTTCGGCAGAGACCCAGTACTTC. It codes for CASSLGQGASAETQYF. This chain joins TRBV12-3 or TRBV12-4 and TRBJ2-5; TRBD1 aligns across 12 bases. Unmatched junction bases numbered 6, after V lost 3 bases and J lost 4 bases. The CDR3 is 16 residues long.

This clonotype was counted ten times or more. The J gene is TRBJ1-2, the V gene TRBV6-2 or TRBV6-3; D is possibly TRBD1 (5 bases). CDR3 size: 13 residues. V was clipped by 4 bases and J by 6 bases, with 12 bases between them. Germline CDR1 MNHEY, CDR2 SVGEGT. DNA for the CDR3: TGTGCCAGCAGTTCGAGGCAGGGCGATGGCTACACCTTC. This sequence encodes CASSSRQGDGYTF.

Ten or more counts support this clonotype. This sequence joins TRBV20-1 and TRBJ1-1; 9 bases match TRBD1. CDR1 is DFQATT and CDR2 is SNEGSKA in the germline V gene (reference sequence). The CDR3 runs to 15 residues. V gave up 1 base and J gave up 1 base; unmatched junction bases: 4. This CDR3 reads CSARAGDRANTEAFF. CDR3 DNA: TGCAGTGCTAGAGCGGGGGACAGGGCGAACACTGAAGCTTTCTTT.

This clonotype was recorded at least ten times. The gene calls are TRBV11-2 and TRBJ2-7, with no clear D. Germline CDR1 reads SGHAT; CDR2 reads FQNNGV. The ends were cut back, 5 bases at V and 3 bases at J, with 14 bases in the middle. This CDR3 comprises 14 residues. Here the CDR3 reads CASSNTNSYYEQYF. DNA for the CDR3: TGTGCCAGCAGCAACACCAACAGCTACTACGAGCAGTACTTC.

This clonotype was seen a few times. A read error may explain this, as a much larger clone is one base away. This sequence joins TRBV30 and TRBJ1-1; D is possibly TRBD1 (5 bases). Germline lookup yields CDR1 GTSNPN and CDR2 SVGIG (reference sequence). This CDR3 has 13 residues. CDR3 in DNA: TGTGCCTGGCGTTCGGGGCCTGGCACTGAAGCTTGCTTT. Amino acids: CAWRSGPGTEACF.

This sequence joins TRBV20-1 and TRBJ1-5; the match to TRBD1 covers 9 bases. Germline CDR1 reads DFQATT; CDR2 reads SNEGSKA (reference sequence). The ends lost 5 bases at V and 9 bases at J; junction bases unmatched: 5. The CDR3 contains 12 residues. Here the CDR3 reads CSAWGQGRPQHF. As DNA, the CDR3 is TGCAGTGCTTGGGGACAGGGAAGGCCCCAGCATTTT.

Many counts were recorded for this clonotype. The genes are TRBV7-2 and TRBJ2-5; D may correspond to TRBD1 or TRBD2 (5 bases each). Trimming took off 3 bases at V and 1 base at J, with 9 bases between the two ends. CDR3 size: 14 residues. Per the germline V gene, CDR1 is SGHTA and CDR2 is FQGNSA. CDR3 sequence reads: CASSLGRAQETQYF. The CDR3 DNA follows: TGTGCCAGCAGCTTGGGGCGGGCCCAAGAGACCCAGTACTTC.

This clonotype was recorded a few times. The chain is built from TRBV29-1 and TRBJ2-7, with D maybe TRBD1 (7 bases). V lost 4 bases, J lost 0 bases, and 13 bases lay in between. Germline V CDR1 and CDR2: SQVTM, ANQGSEA. This CDR3 comprises 14 residues. In DNA, the CDR3 is TGCAGCGTTGTCATGCGGGACAGCTCCTACGAGCAGTACTTC. This translates into CSVVMRDSSYEQYF.

Many counts were recorded for this clonotype. This sequence joins TRBV5-8 and TRBJ2-7, with 7 bases matching TRBD1. The length of the CDR3 is 16 residues. The ends lost 5 bases at V and 3 bases at J; junction bases unmatched: 14. The germline gives CDR1 SGHTS, CDR2 YDEGEE. CDR3 coding DNA: TGTGCCAGCAGGTCCCAGACAGGGTTTTCCAACTACGAGCAGTACTTC. Translated: CASRSQTGFSNYEQYF.

This clonotype came up many times. The chain has TRBV6-1 and TRBJ1-2; D is uncertain. This CDR3 spans 16 amino acids. V dropped 1 base and J dropped 2 bases, with 14 bases sitting between them. Per the germline V gene, CDR1 is MNHNS and CDR2 is SASEGT. The CDR3 protein is CASSEVSSVGNYGYTF. The CDR3 DNA reads as TGTGCCAGCAGTGAAGTAAGTAGCGTCGGCAACTATGGCTACACCTTC.

This clonotype appeared many times. V usage is TRBV12-5 and J usage is TRBJ2-5, with D uncertain. CDR3 length: 13 residues. Germline CDR1 is LGHNT and CDR2 is FRNRAP. Trimming pared 3 bases from V and 5 bases from J, leaving 10 bases between. The CDR3 reads CASGFLSMETQYF. CDR3 sequence (DNA): TGTGCTAGTGGTTTCCTCTCTATGGAGACCCAGTACTTC.

This chain connects TRBV14 to TRBJ2-6, with D maybe TRBD1 (5 bases). In germline, CDR1 is SGHDN, CDR2 FVKESK. This CDR3 spans 16 amino acids. Trimming took off 0 bases at V and 4 bases at J, with 10 bases between the two ends. Written as DNA, the CDR3 is TGTGCCAGCAGCCAAGATCCAGGGTTGGGGGCCAACGTCCTGACTTTC. Its translation is CASSQDPGLGANVLTF.

This chain joins TRBV6-2 or TRBV6-3 and TRBJ1-2; a possible D gene is TRBD1 (6 bases). The CDR3 length is 18 residues. Per germline, CDR1 MNHEY and CDR2 SVGEGT. V was trimmed by 7 bases and J by 7 bases, leaving 31 bases between them. The CDR3 loop reads CASTLLGSGAGTSPGYTF. For the CDR3, the DNA is TGTGCCAGCACCCTTTTAGGATCGGGGGCTGGGACGAGTCCTGGCTACACCTTC.

Many counts were recorded for this clonotype. This sequence joins TRBV7-9 and TRBJ2-5; 9 bases agree with TRBD1. This CDR3 comprises 16 residues. Germline loops: CDR1 SEHNR, CDR2 FQNEAQ (reference sequence). V shed 5 bases, J shed 4 bases, and the junction held 11 bases outside the gene matches. The CDR3 sequence: CASSRWTGVIGETQYF. The DNA for the CDR3 is TGTGCCAGCAGCCGATGGACAGGGGTGATAGGAGAGACCCAGTACTTC.